The 23 T cell receptor beta chains below all came from one sample that was sequenced in a study of control samples from healthy donors and cancer patients. Only in-frame clones appear in the TCRdb table, and some are missing; sequencing was by immunoSEQ multiplex PCR. The sample holds 75,000 to 100,000 clones; roughly 89% are singletons and the top ten take 5.5%. Source material: blood. All receptors derive from a man between 50 and 59 years old in good health.

This chain connects TRBV7-9 to TRBJ2-7; D unclear. Per the germline V gene, CDR1 is SEHNR and CDR2 is FQNEAQ (reference sequence). This CDR3 has 16 residues. With 5 bases removed from V and 0 bases from J, the gap between germline ends came to 17 bases. The DNA of the CDR3 is TGTGCCAGCAGCGAATTGGTCGTTGACCGCTCCTACGAGCAGTACTTC. This sequence encodes CASSELVVDRSYEQYF.

The chain links TRBV5-5 to TRBJ1-1; D perhaps matches TRBD1 (6 bases). V lost 6 bases and J 4 bases, leaving 16 bases between the germline ends. The CDR3 covers 14 residues. CDR1 is SGHKS and CDR2 is YYEKEE in the germline V gene (reference sequence). The CDR3 nucleotides read TGTGCCAGCATCCCCAGGGGCGCTGGCACTGAAGCTTTCTTT. This encodes CASIPRGAGTEAFF.

The CDR3 spells CASSLRDREAFF. The CDR3 bases are TGTGCCAGCAGCCTCCGGGACAGGGAGGCTTTCTTT. The J gene is TRBJ1-1, the V gene TRBV2; TRBD1 matches 9 bases. The V and J ends lost 6 bases and 11 bases, in that order; junction bases with no gene match: 7. The CDR3 runs to 12 residues. The germline gives CDR1 SNHLY, CDR2 FYNNEI.

A note on this clone: The same CDR3 arises from other DNA sequences in this sample as well. V usage is TRBV10-3 and J usage is TRBJ1-1; no clear D. This CDR3 is built from 13 residues. Germline CDR1 reads ENHRY; CDR2 reads SYGVKD. The V end lost 3 bases, the J end lost 1 base, and 6 bases lay between the germline ends. The CDR3 bases are TGTGCCATCAGTGAAGGGCAGAACACTGAAGCTTTCTTT. Its protein is CAISEGQNTEAFF.

V gene TRBV7-9 combines with J gene TRBJ1-2, with D perhaps matching TRBD1 (5 bases). Trimming stripped 1 base from V and 1 base from J, with 10 bases between. This CDR3 is 15 amino acids long. Germline CDR1 and CDR2: SEHNR and FQNEAQ (reference sequence). The CDR3 bases are TGTGCCAGCAGCTTAGGATTGGGACTTAACTATGGCTACACCTTC. This sequence encodes CASSLGLGLNYGYTF.

J is TRBJ2-3 and V is TRBV10-3, with D possibly TRBD1 on 6 matching bases. Germline V CDR1 and CDR2: ENHRY, SYGVKD. The V gene lost 11 bases and the J gene lost 5 bases, with 14 bases spanning the gap. The CDR3 is 12 amino acids. The CDR3 nucleotides read TGTGCCCTGGGGACACCGGGAGATACGCAGTATTTT. This gives the protein CALGTPGDTQYF.

The chain joins TRBV3-1 (or the pseudogene TRBV3-2) to TRBJ2-7; weak D call: TRBD2 (5 bases). The CDR3 sequence is 15 residues long. Trimming removed 3 bases from V and 3 bases from J, with 15 bases in between. Looked up from germline, CDR1 is LGHDT and CDR2 is YNNKEL (reference sequence). The CDR3 DNA sequence: TGTGCCAGCAGCCAGGGGAGCCAGGCCCTCTACGAGCAGTACTTC. As protein: CASSQGSQALYEQYF.

V is TRBV30 and J is TRBJ1-1; maybe TRBD1 (5 bases). This CDR3 spans 13 amino acids. Germline CDR1 reads GTSNPN; CDR2 reads SVGIG (reference sequence). Trimming left V 0 bases short and J 3 bases short, with 8 bases between. DNA of the CDR3: TGTGCCTGGAGTGTCAGACAGCACACTGAAGCTTTCTTT. It yields the protein CAWSVRQHTEAFF.

The sample holds one count of this clone. This chain joins TRBV2 and TRBJ1-1; D remains ambiguous. This CDR3 region has 12 residues. V was trimmed by 9 bases and J by 0 bases, leaving 8 bases between them. Germline V lookup: CDR1 SNHLY, CDR2 FYNNEI. CDR3 sequence: CASSRLNTEAFF. The CDR3 DNA follows: TGTGCCAGTTCCCGTTTGAACACTGAAGCTTTCTTT.

The rearrangement uses TRBV7-8 and TRBJ2-7; 9 nucleotides line up with TRBD1. V shed 5 bases, J shed 2 bases, and the junction held 4 bases outside the gene matches. The CDR3 runs to 14 residues. The germline V gene has CDR1 SGHVS and CDR2 FQNEAQ. This CDR3 is CASSRDRGAYEQYF. The DNA for the CDR3 is TGTGCCAGCAGCAGAGACAGGGGGGCCTACGAGCAGTACTTC.

This clone was counted only a few times. The J gene is TRBJ1-1, the V gene TRBV14, with unresolved D. Per the germline V gene, CDR1 is SGHDN and CDR2 is FVKESK. This CDR3 region has 14 residues. Trimming removed 4 bases at V and 4 bases at J, with 13 bases between. The CDR3 coding sequence is TGTGCCAGCAGCCCCCGAAGGGCGGGCACTGAAGCTTTCTTT. Its translation is CASSPRRAGTEAFF.

This chain joins TRBV4-1 and TRBJ2-5; D possibly matches TRBD1 or TRBD2 (5 bases each). Germline V lookup: CDR1 MGHRA, CDR2 YSYEKL. V gave up 1 base and J gave up 7 bases, with 19 bases separating them. This CDR3 comprises 16 residues. The CDR3 region has the DNA TGCGCCAGCAGCCAAGTACTTGGGGACCCGAGGGGGACCCAGTACTTC. Translation gives CASSQVLGDPRGTQYF.

The chain is built from TRBV10-1 and TRBJ2-2, with 11 bases fitting TRBD2. Germline V CDR1 and CDR2: WNHNN, SYGVQD (reference sequence). V dropped 6 bases and J dropped 5; count of bases not matched to a gene: 5. This CDR3 is 15 amino acids long. The CDR3 DNA is TGCGCCAGCAGCGATGGGACTAGCGGAACCGGGGAGCTGTTTTTT. The encoded protein is CASSDGTSGTGELFF.

This clone was detected a few times. The chain couples TRBV5-5 to TRBJ1-6, with D hard to call. V lost 6 bases, J lost 8 bases, and 12 bases lay in between. CDR1 and CDR2 from the germline V gene are SGHKS and YYEKEE (reference sequence). The CDR3 has 13 residues. The CDR3 bases are TGTGCCAGCATCCTAAACCAGGATTCACCCCTCCACTTT. Translated, it gives CASILNQDSPLHF.

The gene calls are TRBV15 and TRBJ1-1; unclear D gene. Per germline, CDR1 LNHNV and CDR2 YYDKDF (reference sequence). The CDR3 length is 14 residues. Trimming removed 8 bases at V and 7 bases at J, with 20 bases between. The CDR3 sequence is CATSFVDLPDEAFF. Here the CDR3 DNA reads TGTGCCACCTCCTTCGTCGACCTTCCCGATGAAGCTTTCTTT.

The CDR3 DNA reads TGTGCCAGCGGATACCGGGACAGGGCCTACGAGCAGTACTTC. This translates into CASGYRDRAYEQYF. The chain carries TRBV6-5 and TRBJ2-7; 9 bases line up with TRBD1. V gave up 8 bases and J gave up 2 bases; unmatched junction bases: 7. CDR1 and CDR2 from the germline V gene are MNHEY and SVGAGI. The CDR3 totals 14 residues.

This clone was seen a single time. The chain is built from TRBV18 and TRBJ1-1, with D possibly being TRBD1 (6 bases). This CDR3 has 14 amino acids. Trimming shortened V by 3 bases and J by 0 bases, and 8 bases separated the two germline ends. The germline V gene has CDR1 KGHSH and CDR2 LQKENI. In nucleotides, the CDR3 is TGTGCCAGCTCACCCGACAGGATGAACACTGAAGCTTTCTTT. The encoded protein is CASSPDRMNTEAFF.

The rearrangement joins TRBV7-9 to TRBJ2-7; a possible D gene is TRBD2 (6 bases). The CDR3 sequence is 13 residues long. Germline CDR1 and CDR2: SEHNR and FQNEAQ (reference sequence). Trimming left V 5 bases short and J 5 bases short, with 13 bases between. The CDR3 sequence is CASSPRSGDEQYF. CDR3 bases: TGTGCCAGCAGCCCCAGGTCGGGGGACGAGCAGTACTTC.

CDR3 nucleotide sequence: TGTGCCAGCAGCTTGTTAGGCAGCAATCAGCCCCAGCATTTT. The encoded protein is CASSLLGSNQPQHF. This chain uses TRBV5-4 with TRBJ1-5; D is ambiguous. CDR1 and CDR2 from the germline V gene are SGHNT and YYREEE (reference sequence). V was shortened by 1 base and J by 1 base, with 6 bases between the two germline ends. The CDR3 totals 14 residues.

This chain joins TRBV2 and TRBJ1-2; D is ambiguous. V gave up 2 bases and J gave up 7 bases, with 17 bases separating them. This CDR3 contains 15 residues. Germline loops: CDR1 SNHLY, CDR2 FYNNEI. In DNA, the CDR3 is TGTGCCAGCAGTGAACGTGAGGCTTCCTTGGCTGGCTACACCTTC. Translation: CASSEREASLAGYTF.

The J gene is TRBJ2-2, the V gene TRBV10-3; tentatively, D is TRBD1 (5 bases). CDR3 length equals 13 residues. CDR1 is ENHRY and CDR2 is SYGVKD in the germline V gene. Trimming took off 3 bases at V and 3 bases at J, with 5 bases between the two ends. In nucleotides, the CDR3 is TGTGCCATCAGTGAACAGGACACCGGGGAGCTGTTTTTT. Its translation is CAISEQDTGELFF.

This chain connects TRBV27 to TRBJ2-1; a possible D gene is TRBD1 (6 bases). The CDR3 is 14 amino acids. CDR1 is MNHEY and CDR2 is SMNVEV in the germline V gene (reference sequence). The V and J ends lost 5 bases and 7 bases respectively, with 15 bases between them. The CDR3 DNA reads as TGTGCCAGCAGTCCCCTGGGTAGGGGGAATGAGCAGTTCTTC. Translating gives CASSPLGRGNEQFF.

In regard to this clone: This sample includes further DNA sequences coding for the same CDR3. This chain connects TRBV29-1 to TRBJ2-3; TRBD2 matches at 8 bases. Germline V gene data show CDR1 as SQVTM and CDR2 as ANQGSEA. The CDR3 has 15 amino acids. V lost 7 bases to trimming and J lost 8 bases; unmatched junction nucleotides: 17. The CDR3 loop is CSAGLVAGNVGTQYF. The CDR3 DNA follows: TGCAGCGCTGGCTTGGTAGCGGGGAATGTGGGTACGCAGTATTTT.